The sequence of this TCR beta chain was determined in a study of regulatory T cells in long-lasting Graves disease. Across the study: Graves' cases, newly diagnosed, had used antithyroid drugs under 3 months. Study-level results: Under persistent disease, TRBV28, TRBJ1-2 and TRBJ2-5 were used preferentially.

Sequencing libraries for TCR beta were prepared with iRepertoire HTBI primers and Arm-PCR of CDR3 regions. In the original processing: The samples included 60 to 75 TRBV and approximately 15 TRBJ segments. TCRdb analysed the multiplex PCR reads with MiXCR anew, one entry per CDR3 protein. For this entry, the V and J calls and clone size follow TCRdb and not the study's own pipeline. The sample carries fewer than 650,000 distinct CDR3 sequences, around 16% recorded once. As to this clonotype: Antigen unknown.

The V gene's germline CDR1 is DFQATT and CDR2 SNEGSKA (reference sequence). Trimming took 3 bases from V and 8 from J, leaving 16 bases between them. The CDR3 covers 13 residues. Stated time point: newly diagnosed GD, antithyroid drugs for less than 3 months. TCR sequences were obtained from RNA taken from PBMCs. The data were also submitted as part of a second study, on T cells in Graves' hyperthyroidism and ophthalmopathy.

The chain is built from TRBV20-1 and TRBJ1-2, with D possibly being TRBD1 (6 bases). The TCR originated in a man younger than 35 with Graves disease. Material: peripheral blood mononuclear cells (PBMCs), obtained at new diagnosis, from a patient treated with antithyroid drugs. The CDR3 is CSASPRGRGGYTF. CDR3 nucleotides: TGCAGTGCTAGTCCCCGGGGGCGCGGGGGCTACACCTTC.